What follows are 13 T cell receptor beta chains derived from one specimen sequenced in a study of OX40 agonist ivuxolimab in advanced cancers. Data came from immunoSEQ multiplex PCR; TCRdb stores just in-frame clones and leaves some out. This sample has about 62,000 clones, with 85% found just once. Sequencing was performed on CD4+ or CD8+ T cells sorted from blood, taken in a trial of the OX40 agonist ivuxolimab. The receptors were gathered from an adult with an advanced solid tumor such as melanoma, head and neck, liver or kidney cancer.

Note on this clone: At one boundary the junction diverges from the germline segment, which might be a read error. The V call is TRBV28, the J call TRBJ1-5; TRBD1 agrees at 8 bases. Germline V gives CDR1 MDHEN, CDR2 SYDVKM. The CDR3 spans 15 residues. CDR3 DNA sequence: TGTGCCAGCAGTCAGGGGGCCTTGTCCAATCAGCTCCAGCATTTT. Its protein product is CASSQGALSNQLQHF.

The CDR3 sequence: CASSWQGTGNAFF. CDR3 bases: TGTGCCAGCAGCTGGCAAGGGACAGGGAACGCTTTCTTT. This chain joins TRBV7-9 and TRBJ1-1; TRBD1 matches at 9 bases. This CDR3 is built from 13 residues. CDR1 and CDR2 (germline): SEHNR, FQNEAQ (reference sequence). J was trimmed by 11 bases and V by 4 bases; bases with no gene match: 8.

This rearrangement joins TRBV4-2 to TRBJ2-3; 9 nucleotides line up with TRBD2. The V and J ends lost 1 base and 5 bases, in that order; junction bases with no gene match: 4. CDR3 length: 15 residues. Germline lookup yields CDR1 LGHNA and CDR2 YNFKEQ. The CDR3 DNA reads as TGTGCCAGCAGCCAAGGCGGGGGGGCGGAAGATACGCAGTATTTT. Protein sequence: CASSQGGGAEDTQYF.

The count of this clone is one. The chain employs TRBV5-4 and TRBJ2-1; 12 bases match TRBD2. CDR1 SGHNT and CDR2 YYREEE come from the germline V gene (reference sequence). With V trimmed by 3 bases and J by 0 bases, 4 bases remained unmatched. The CDR3 covers 17 residues. The CDR3 DNA is TGTGCCAGCAGCTCCTGGACTAGCGGGATCTCCTACAATGAGCAGTTCTTC. Translation gives CASSSWTSGISYNEQFF.

The gene calls are TRBV30 and TRBJ2-1, with D possibly being TRBD1 (6 bases). CDR1 and CDR2 (germline): GTSNPN, SVGIG (reference sequence). The CDR3 is 10 residues long. DNA for the CDR3: TGTGCACAGGGCGGCAATGAGCAGTTCTTC. Amino acid sequence: CAQGGNEQFF.

Only one count was recorded for this clone. V and J are TRBV7-2 and TRBJ2-5; D remains ambiguous. The CDR3 is 13 amino acids. Germline values: CDR1 SGHTA, CDR2 FQGNSA. Trimming stripped 5 bases from V and 3 bases from J, with 10 bases between. In DNA, the CDR3 is TGTGCCAGCAGCCAACCCGTAAAAGAGACCCAGTACTTC. Translation: CASSQPVKETQYF.

V is TRBV6-1 and J is TRBJ2-1; TRBD2 matches 12 bases. This CDR3 spans 14 amino acids. Germline V gene data show CDR1 as MNHNS and CDR2 as SASEGT. With 7 bases clipped from V and 7 bases from J, the junction kept 5 bases outside the gene matches. The DNA of the CDR3 is TGTGCCAGCACTAGCGGGAGGGCGGGTAATGAGCAGTTCTTC. Protein: CASTSGRAGNEQFF.

The chain couples TRBV7-2 to TRBJ2-7; TRBD2 agrees at 9 bases. Germline loops: CDR1 SGHTA, CDR2 FQGNSA. This CDR3 has 16 residues. The V segment lost 1 base and the J segment 4 bases; nucleotides outside the gene matches: 8. The CDR3 DNA reads as TGTGCCAGCAGCTTAGTTAGCGGGGGTGGTTTGTACGAGCAGTACTTC. It translates to CASSLVSGGGLYEQYF.

The genes are TRBV7-6 and TRBJ2-5; 8 bases are a match to TRBD2. CDR1 and CDR2 (germline): SGHVS, FNYEAQ. V trimming: 1 base; J trimming: 5 bases; junction bases outside the gene matches: 15. The CDR3 contains 18 residues. CDR3 in amino acids: CASSLEIFSRGGHETQYF. DNA of the CDR3: TGTGCCAGCAGCTTAGAAATCTTCTCCCGGGGGGGCCATGAGACCCAGTACTTC.

The V gene is TRBV27, the J gene TRBJ2-5, with D perhaps TRBD1 or TRBD2 (5 bases each). V dropped 4 bases and J dropped 5 bases, with 11 bases sitting between them. CDR1 is MNHEY, CDR2 SMNVEV, per germline (reference sequence). The CDR3 contains 13 residues. This CDR3 reads CASSYRGLETQYF. For the CDR3, the DNA is TGTGCCAGCAGTTACCGGGGCCTGGAGACCCAGTACTTC.

This clone has only a few counts. The chain recombines TRBV6-1 with TRBJ1-2; no clear D gene. Germline V gene sequence: CDR1 MNHNS, CDR2 SASEGT. The V and J ends lost 3 bases and 11 bases respectively, with 7 bases between them. This CDR3 has 10 residues. The CDR3 nucleotides read TGTGCCAGCAGTGACGGCCCTTACACCTTC. Translated: CASSDGPYTF.

This clone was picked up one time. This chain connects TRBV5-4 to TRBJ2-1, with 7 bases lining up with TRBD1. Trimming cost V 4 bases and J 6 bases; bases outside gene matches: 10. Germline lookup yields CDR1 SGHNT and CDR2 YYREEE (reference sequence). The CDR3 is 15 amino acids. The CDR3 loop is CASSRADRAGNEQFF. Here the CDR3 DNA reads TGTGCCAGCAGCCGCGCAGACAGGGCTGGCAATGAGCAGTTCTTC.

The chain couples TRBV29-1 to TRBJ2-5; 10 bases are shared with TRBD2. CDR1 is SQVTM, CDR2 ANQGSEA, per germline. The CDR3 spans 13 residues. Unmatched junction bases numbered 4, after V lost 2 bases and J lost 7 bases. This chain's CDR3 is CSVELAGEGTQYF. In DNA form, the CDR3 reads TGCAGCGTTGAACTAGCGGGAGAGGGGACCCAGTACTTC.